The sequence of this TCR beta chain was determined in a study of blood T cell repertoires in COVID-19. Overall study context: Acute and convalescent COVID-19 samples came from the United States, Italy and Spain. Nucleic acid was either cDNA or gDNA, and it came from T cells, B-cell-depleted T cells, or PBMCs.

The V and J ends lost 6 bases and 5 bases respectively, with 5 bases between them. Germline CDR1 reads LGHNT; CDR2 reads FRNRAP. The CDR3 spans 11 residues. The assay was immunoSEQ multiplex PCR, and TCRdb's table has in-frame clones only and misses some. Here the sample spans around 270,000 clones, more than 85% being singletons. Sequenced input: peripheral blood. The rearrangement joins TRBV12-5 to TRBJ1-5; D gene ambiguous. This TCR derives from a man aged 35-49 years with acute or convalescent COVID-19. The CDR3 loop reads CASGPDQPQHF. The CDR3 DNA reads as TGTGCTAGTGGCCCCGATCAGCCCCAGCATTTT.